The 17 T cell receptor beta chains listed next were all sequenced from one sample in a study of cytomegalovirus exposure and HLA in healthy donors. PCR primers comprised 60 Vbeta and 13 Jbeta primers. Assay: immunoSEQ multiplex PCR; the TCRdb copy retains only in-frame clones and omits some. The sample records approximately 150,000 clones, about four fifths being singletons. The sequencing input was PBMCs. Every receptor here comes from a woman aged 18 to 35 in good health and CMV-seropositive.

The chain couples TRBV5-5 to TRBJ2-7; possibly TRBD2 for D (6 bases). Germline CDR1 reads SGHKS; CDR2 reads YYEKEE (reference sequence). V gave up 5 bases and J gave up 6 bases, with 21 bases separating them. The length of the CDR3 is 15 residues. The CDR3 DNA follows: TGTGCCAGCAGGGGGGGACTTGTCATCGGCTTCGAGCAGTACTTC. Protein: CASRGGLVIGFEQYF.

The gene calls are TRBV28 and TRBJ2-1; 9 nucleotides line up with TRBD2. Looked up from germline, CDR1 is MDHEN and CDR2 is SYDVKM. CDR3 size: 16 residues. V was pared by 2 bases and J by 9 bases, with 11 bases of the junction left unmatched. CDR3 in DNA: TGTGCCAGCAGTTTACTCAGTAGCGGGGGTTTTGGTGAGCAGTTCTTC. It codes for CASSLLSSGGFGEQFF.

This clone appeared a single time. The rearrangement joins TRBV19 to TRBJ2-1, with 9 bases lining up with TRBD2. V lost 4 bases, J lost 4 bases, and 2 bases stayed unmatched. CDR3 size: 14 residues. The germline V gene has CDR1 LNHDA and CDR2 SQIVND (reference sequence). The CDR3 sequence is CASSRRGGYNEQFF. Here the CDR3 DNA reads TGTGCCAGTAGTAGGCGGGGGGGTTACAATGAGCAGTTCTTC. The whole variable domain, filled in from reference TRBV19 and TRBJ2-1, reads DGGITQSPKYLFRKEGQNVTLSCEQNLNHDAMYWYRQDPGQGLRLIYYSQIVNDFQKGDIAEGYSVSREKKESFPLTVTSAQKNPTAFYLCASSRRGGYNEQFFGPGTRLTVL.

The V gene is TRBV4-2, the J gene TRBJ1-6, with unresolved D. Germline V lookup: CDR1 LGHNA, CDR2 YNFKEQ. The CDR3 spans 15 residues. Trimming removed 3 bases at V and 8 bases at J, with 14 bases between. CDR3 bases: TGTGCCAGCAGCCAGGGTCCCGGGGAGGATTCACCCCTCCACTTT. This gives the protein CASSQGPGEDSPLHF.

Comments on this clone: The germline gene is not matched at one end of the junction; a read error may be the cause. The chain couples TRBV7-9 to TRBJ2-7; D ambiguous. Germline loops: CDR1 SEHNR, CDR2 FQNEAQ (reference sequence). The CDR3 sequence is 15 residues long. As DNA, the CDR3 is TGTTCCAGCAGCTCATACCGAGGCCGTAGCTACGAGCAGTACTTC. Its translation: CSSSSYRGRSYEQYF.

The chain recombines TRBV11-2 with TRBJ2-3, with 10 bases lining up with TRBD2. The CDR3 spans 15 residues. V was clipped by 6 bases and J by 7 bases; unmatched bases: 10. CDR1 is SGHAT and CDR2 is FQNNGV in the germline V gene. Written as DNA, the CDR3 is TGTGCCAGCAGAACTCAGCGGGGGGGCCGGAATACGCAGTATTTT. It yields the protein CASRTQRGGRNTQYF.

CDR3 nucleotides: TGTGCCAGTAGTTCCACAGGGGTGGTAAGCGAGCAGTACTTC. Protein sequence: CASSSTGVVSEQYF. The V and J genes are TRBV19 and TRBJ2-7; 7 bases line up with TRBD1. Germline values: CDR1 LNHDA, CDR2 SQIVND (reference sequence). The CDR3 loop spans 14 amino acids. The trim removed 5 bases at V and 6 bases at J, leaving 10 bases unmatched.

Worth noting for this clone: At one boundary the junction diverges from the germline segment, which might be a read error. The chain couples TRBV5-4 to TRBJ1-5; possible D gene TRBD1, 5 bases. Looked up from germline, CDR1 is SGHNT and CDR2 is YYREEE (reference sequence). The CDR3 has 15 residues. CDR3 nucleotides: TGTGCCAGCAGCACCGGCCGAGGGGAGGGTCAGCCCCAGCATTTC. Protein: CASSTGRGEGQPQHF.

The chain is built from TRBV19 and TRBJ2-2, with a possible D match to TRBD2 (6 bases). Germline CDR1 is LNHDA and CDR2 is SQIVND (reference sequence). Trimming shortened V by 0 bases and J by 13 bases, and 15 bases separated the two germline ends. This CDR3 is built from 14 residues. Here the CDR3 reads CASSIDPPRGRLFF. The DNA of the CDR3 is TGTGCCAGTAGTATAGATCCCCCCCGGGGGAGGCTGTTTTTT.

The chain links TRBV5-1 to TRBJ1-1; no reliable D call. V lost 0 bases and J lost 1, with 7 bases in between. The germline V gene has CDR1 SGHRS and CDR2 YFSETQ. This CDR3 has 14 amino acids. CDR3 sequence (DNA): TGCGCCAGCAGCTTGGGGATAGCGAACACTGAAGCTTTCTTT. Its translation is CASSLGIANTEAFF.

The sample holds a few counts of this clone. The rearrangement joins TRBV6-6 to TRBJ1-4, with 7 nucleotides matching TRBD1. The V segment lost 0 bases and the J segment 4 bases; nucleotides outside the gene matches: 5. Per the germline V gene, CDR1 is MNHNY and CDR2 is SVGAGI (reference sequence). This CDR3 is 16 amino acids long. In DNA form, the CDR3 reads TGTGCCAGCAGTTACTCGACAGGGCTAGATAATGAAAAACTGTTTTTT. Translated, it gives CASSYSTGLDNEKLFF.

Note on this clone: Other DNA sequences within the sample encode an identical CDR3. The rearrangement links TRBV7-9 to TRBJ1-3; 7 bases are a match to TRBD1. V was pared by 6 bases and J by 0 bases, with 2 bases of the junction left unmatched. The length of the CDR3 is 14 residues. The germline gives CDR1 SEHNR, CDR2 FQNEAQ (reference sequence). The CDR3 is CASRRQGSGNTIYF. The CDR3 DNA reads as TGTGCCAGCAGGAGACAGGGCTCTGGAAACACCATATATTTT. Based on the CDR3 plus reference TRBV7-9 and TRBJ1-3, the full variable domain is DTGVSQNPRHKITKRGQNVTFRCDPISEHNRLYWYRQTLGQGPEFLTYFQNEAQLEKSRLLSDRFSAERPKGSFSTLEIQRTEQGDSAMYLCASRRQGSGNTIYFGEGSWLTVV.

The chain carries TRBV6-4 and TRBJ2-3; TRBD2 is a possible D gene (5 bases). V lost 6 bases and J lost 6, with 10 bases in between. This CDR3 has 12 residues. The germline V gene encodes CDR1 MRHNA and CDR2 SNTAGT. The CDR3 region has the DNA TGTGCCAGCAGGAGGGAGATGGATACGCAGTATTTT. Encoded protein: CASRREMDTQYF.

The CDR3 DNA is TGTGCCAGCAGGACCCGACAGGTCAATAATCAGCCCCAGCATTTT. Translating gives CASRTRQVNNQPQHF. V is TRBV6-4 and J is TRBJ1-5; possible D gene TRBD1, 6 bases. The CDR3 totals 15 residues. V lost 6 bases to trimming and J lost 4 bases, with 16 bases between them. Germline CDR1 MRHNA, CDR2 SNTAGT.

This clone was found once. This sequence joins TRBV2 and TRBJ1-5; 7 bases are shared with TRBD1. Germline trimming cut 7 bases from V and 3 bases from J; bases unmatched to any gene: 6. CDR3 length equals 14 residues. Per the germline V gene, CDR1 is SNHLY and CDR2 is FYNNEI. CDR3 DNA: TGTGCCAGCAAAAGGGACAGACTCAATCAGCCCCAGCATTTT. It codes for CASKRDRLNQPQHF.

The V call is TRBV18, the J call TRBJ1-2; no definite D call. V dropped 0 bases and J dropped 8 bases, with 22 bases sitting between them. CDR1 KGHSH and CDR2 LQKENI come from the germline V gene. This CDR3 comprises 17 residues. In DNA, the CDR3 is TGTGCCAGCTCACCACCGAATCGCGGGGAATCGATGAACGGCTACACCTTC. This translates into CASSPPNRGESMNGYTF.

This clone was picked up one time. The V gene is TRBV9, the J gene TRBJ1-6; 9 bases are shared with TRBD1. The CDR3 loop spans 16 amino acids. After removal of 4 bases from V and 9 bases from J, the junction contained 11 bases not matched to a gene. Germline CDR1 is SGDLS and CDR2 is YYNGEE. The CDR3 DNA sequence: TGTGCCAGCAGCCATAATTACGGACAGGGGATTTCACCCCTCCACTTT. Protein: CASSHNYGQGISPLHF.